This T cell receptor (beta chain) stems from a study of T cells after yellow fever vaccination. This clonotype was found a few times. Researchers made TCR cDNA using 5'RACE template switching, and this step added a universal primer site and UMIs. One entry per CDR3 protein results from TCRdb running MiXCR on the 5' RACE reads. Here the sample spans hundreds of thousands of distinct CDR3 sequences, around 21% being singletons. Germline-derived CDR1 and CDR2 are LNHNV and YYDKDF (reference sequence). CDR3 size: 13 residues. V was shortened by 4 bases and J by 6 bases, with 11 bases between the two germline ends.

The V gene is TRBV15, the J gene TRBJ2-3; no firm D call. This clonotype was sampled from a man aged 25 to 45 who received the YFV17D yellow fever vaccine. The source was PBMCs, collected 15 days after the yellow fever booster vaccination. CDR3 bases: TGTGCCACCAGCATGGTTATGGAGGATACGCAGTATTTT. It yields the protein CATSMVMEDTQYF.